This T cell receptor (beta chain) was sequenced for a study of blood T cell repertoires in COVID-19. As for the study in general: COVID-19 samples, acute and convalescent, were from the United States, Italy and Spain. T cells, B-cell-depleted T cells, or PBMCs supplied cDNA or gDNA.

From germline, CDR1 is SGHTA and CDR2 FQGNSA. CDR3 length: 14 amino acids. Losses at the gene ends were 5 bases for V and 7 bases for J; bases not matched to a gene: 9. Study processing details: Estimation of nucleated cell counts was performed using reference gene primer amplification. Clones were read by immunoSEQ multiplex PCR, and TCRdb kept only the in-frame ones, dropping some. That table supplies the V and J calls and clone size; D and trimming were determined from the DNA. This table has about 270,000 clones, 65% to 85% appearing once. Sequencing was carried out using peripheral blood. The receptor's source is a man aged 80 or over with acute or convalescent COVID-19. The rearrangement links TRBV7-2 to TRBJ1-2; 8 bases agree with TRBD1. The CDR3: CASSLRQGRSGYTF. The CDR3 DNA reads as TGTGCCAGCAGCCTAAGACAGGGGCGAAGTGGCTACACCTTC.